This T cell receptor beta chain was sequenced in a study of T cells in Graves' hyperthyroidism and ophthalmopathy. Study overall: The initial diagnosis was the point when peripheral blood was collected, ahead of any treatment.

Trimming removed 4 bases from V and 6 bases from J, with 20 bases in between. The CDR3 runs 15 residues. Germline V lookup: CDR1 SGDLS, CDR2 YYNGEE. Amplification yielded TCR beta CDR3 regions, with RNA transcripts as the source. The TCR CDR3 first-round RT-PCR relied on the HTBI primer set. One entry per CDR3 protein, called by TCRdb with MiXCR from the multiplex PCR reads. The sample includes about 410,000 distinct CDR3 sequences, 14% to 15% seen only once; the top ten take 13%. The chain carries TRBV9 and TRBJ2-7, with D perhaps matching TRBD1 (8 bases). The source material was blood. The source of this sequence is a man between 18 and 35 years old with Graves' ophthalmopathy. DNA for the CDR3: TGTGCCAGCAGCCAGGACGGACAGGGAGGGCTCGAGCAGTACTTC. This gives the protein CASSQDGQGGLEQYF.